The rows below give T cell receptor beta chains drawn from one sample of a study of T cell responses to AZD1222 COVID-19 vaccine. Assay used: immunoSEQ multiplex PCR; TCRdb lists only in-frame clones, some missing. The data contain about 170,000 clones, around 90% of them singletons. The specimen was peripheral blood, collected on day 0 of AZD1222 vaccination. These receptors all stem from an adult in good health. The CDR3 runs from the conserved cysteine through the conserved F or W. The D gene is left open where the match is weak. Rows may omit the clone size; those that give it use once, few, many or a size class.

v_call	cdr3_length	d_call	clone_size	j_call	cdr3_nt	cdr3_aa
TRBV5-4	16	NA	NA	TRBJ2-1	TGTGCCAGCAGCTTGGCTCCGGGTAACTCCTACAATGAGCAGTTCTTC	CASSLAPGNSYNEQFF
TRBV2	15	TRBD1	once	TRBJ1-5	TGTGCCAGCAGTGCCCAGACAGGGGGCCTTCAGCCCCAGCATTTT	CASSAQTGGLQPQHF
TRBV21-1	18	NA	NA	TRBJ1-2	TGTGCCAGCAGTCCCCTGAGGGGAGGGATTGTAGTAAGGTATGGCTACACCTTC	CASSPLRGGIVVRYGYTF
TRBV5-1	15	TRBD2	NA	TRBJ2-1	TGCGCCAGCAGCTTACTAGCGGGAAACCACAATGAGCAGTTCTTC	CASSLLAGNHNEQFF
TRBV10-2	11	NA	once	TRBJ2-2	TGCGCCGCCCAAAGGACCGGGGAGCTGTTTTTT	CAAQRTGELFF
TRBV19	14	NA	NA	TRBJ1-1	TGTGCCAGTAGACCATTCGGAACGAACACTGAAGCTTTCTTT	CASRPFGTNTEAFF
TRBV30	15	TRBD1	NA	TRBJ1-2	TGTGCCTGTTCACAGGGGGCTGATACTAACTATGGCTACACCTTC	CACSQGADTNYGYTF
TRBV30	10	NA	NA	TRBJ2-5	TGTGCCTGGGTAGGGGAGACCCAGTACTTC	CAWVGETQYF
TRBV18	17	NA	once	TRBJ1-4	TGTGCCAGCTCACCTCCGTCCGGGCAGGGACCAAATGAAAAACTGTTTTTT	CASSPPSGQGPNEKLFF
TRBV3-1/TRBV3-2	14	NA	NA	TRBJ1-6	TGTGCCAGCAGCCAAGCCCTATATAATTCACCCCTCCACTTT	CASSQALYNSPLHF
TRBV24-1	16	TRBD1	NA	TRBJ1-5	TGTGCCACCAGTGATTCGTACCAGGGGGCAGGGCAGCCCCAGCATTTT	CATSDSYQGAGQPQHF
TRBV27	14	TRBD1	NA	TRBJ1-2	TGTGCCAGCAGTTTAGTGGACAGGGTTGGTGGCTACACCTTC	CASSLVDRVGGYTF
TRBV27	12	NA	NA	TRBJ1-2	TGTGCCAGCAGTTTCCGAGGAGGGGGCTACACCTTC	CASSFRGGGYTF